The 32 T cell receptor beta chains below all came from one sample that was sequenced in a study of cytomegalovirus exposure and HLA in healthy donors. Clones were sequenced by immunoSEQ multiplex PCR, and TCRdb holds only the in-frame ones, with some missing. The sample includes 250,000 to 350,000 clones, roughly 90% seen only once; the top ten take over 0.7%. What was sequenced was PBMCs. The receptors here all came from a young woman in good health and CMV-seronegative.

The chain recombines TRBV7-3 with TRBJ2-1; D is unclear. V was shortened by 1 base and J by 5 bases, with 6 bases between the two germline ends. The CDR3 has 13 residues. Germline values: CDR1 SGHTA, CDR2 FQGTGA. The CDR3 DNA sequence: TGTGCCAGCAGCTTAAGCAGGAACAATGAGCAGTTCTTC. This gives the protein CASSLSRNNEQFF. The complete variable domain, with remaining parts taken from reference TRBV7-3 and TRBJ2-1, reads GAGVSQTPSNKVTEKGKYVELRCDPISGHTALYWYRQSLGQGPEFLIYFQGTGAADDSGLPNDRFFAVRPEGSVSTLKIQRTERGDSAVYLCASSLSRNNEQFFGPGTRLTVL.

The chain is built from TRBV5-1 and TRBJ1-2, with 7 bases lining up with TRBD1. Germline lookup yields CDR1 SGHRS and CDR2 YFSETQ. This CDR3 spans 12 amino acids. V gave up 3 bases and J gave up 6 bases; unmatched junction bases: 2. CDR3 bases: TGCGCCAGCAGCTCGGACAGGAATGGCTACACCTTC. It specifies CASSSDRNGYTF.

J is TRBJ2-4 and V is TRBV6-1; TRBD1 is a possible D gene (7 bases). V was shortened by 5 bases and J by 6 bases, with 17 bases between the two germline ends. Per germline, CDR1 MNHNS and CDR2 SASEGT. The CDR3 runs 15 residues. Written as DNA, the CDR3 is TGTGCCAGCAGTCCGCTGGGGGGACAGAGAAACATTCAGTACTTC. Translation gives CASSPLGGQRNIQYF.

The gene calls are TRBV5-4 and TRBJ1-1; 7 bases match TRBD1. Germline trimming cut 1 base from V and 4 bases from J; bases unmatched to any gene: 1. Germline V gene lookup returns CDR1 SGHNT and CDR2 YYREEE (reference sequence). The CDR3 is 13 amino acids. Here the CDR3 DNA reads TGTGCCAGCAGCTTGCCAGGGGGCACTGAAGCTTTCTTT. Its translation is CASSLPGGTEAFF.

The chain is built from TRBV7-6 and TRBJ2-7; D perhaps matches TRBD1 (5 bases). Germline CDR1 reads SGHVS; CDR2 reads FNYEAQ. The CDR3 runs to 16 residues. V lost 0 bases, J lost 7 bases, and 19 bases lay in between. DNA for the CDR3: TGTGCCAGCAGCTTAGCTAGACAGAACAACTTGGGGGAGCAGTACTTC. Translating gives CASSLARQNNLGEQYF.

The gene calls are TRBV11-2 and TRBJ1-2; D call uncertain. This CDR3 spans 14 amino acids. Germline V lookup: CDR1 SGHAT, CDR2 FQNNGV. The V gene lost 0 bases and the J gene lost 2 bases, with 7 bases spanning the gap. CDR3 coding DNA: TGTGCCAGCAGCTTAGATTTTCAGAACTATGGCTACACCTTC. This codes for CASSLDFQNYGYTF.

This rearrangement joins TRBV6-1 to TRBJ2-5; tentatively, D is TRBD2 (7 bases). Germline assignment: CDR1 MNHNS and CDR2 SASEGT. CDR3 length: 14 amino acids. The ends were cut back, 2 bases at V and 5 bases at J, with 12 bases in the middle. CDR3 loop: CASSEWKGGETQYF. In DNA, the CDR3 is TGTGCCAGCAGTGAATGGAAGGGGGGGGAGACCCAGTACTTC.

This clone was seen only a few times. The chain uses TRBV7-8 and TRBJ1-4; TRBD1 aligns across 10 bases. The CDR3 has 16 amino acids. V was clipped by 5 bases and J by 2 bases; unmatched bases: 5. Per germline, CDR1 SGHVS and CDR2 FQNEAQ. CDR3 amino acids: CASSPDRGLTNEKLFF. The CDR3 DNA is TGTGCCAGCAGCCCCGACAGGGGGCTCACTAATGAAAAACTGTTTTTT.

The chain links TRBV5-5 to TRBJ2-7; D is undetermined. Trimming removed 3 bases from V and 2 bases from J, with 3 bases in between. This CDR3 has 11 amino acids. The germline CDR1 and CDR2 sequences are SGHKS and YYEKEE (reference sequence). The CDR3 DNA follows: TGTGCCAGCAGCTCCGCCTACGAGCAGTACTTC. Its translation is CASSSAYEQYF.

Written as DNA, the CDR3 is TGTGCCAGCAGCTTATTGGTCGGTCGGGTGCCCTACGAGCAGTACTTC. Translated: CASSLLVGRVPYEQYF. The chain recombines TRBV11-2 with TRBJ2-7; D not certain. V lost 2 bases and J lost 2, with 16 bases in between. Germline V CDR1 and CDR2: SGHAT, FQNNGV. The CDR3 has 16 amino acids.

The chain carries TRBV6-5 and TRBJ2-5; TRBD2 agrees at 7 bases. This CDR3 is built from 15 residues. V lost 5 bases to trimming and J lost 2 bases; unmatched junction nucleotides: 8. From germline, CDR1 is MNHEY and CDR2 SVGAGI. In DNA, the CDR3 is TGTGCCAGCAGTAGCCGGGACTACTCACAAGAGACCCAGTACTTC. Its translation is CASSSRDYSQETQYF.

J is TRBJ2-1 and V is TRBV4-3; 13 bases match TRBD2. CDR1 and CDR2 (germline): LGHNA, YSLEER. After removal of 4 bases from V and 8 bases from J, the junction contained 5 bases not matched to a gene. This CDR3 is built from 15 residues. CDR3: CASSLGLAGTDEQFF. The DNA for the CDR3 is TGCGCCAGCAGCCTGGGACTAGCGGGAACGGATGAGCAGTTCTTC.

A few counts support this clone. This chain connects TRBV2 to TRBJ1-5; 9 bases align to TRBD1. CDR1 is SNHLY, CDR2 FYNNEI, per germline. The CDR3 sequence is 14 residues long. Trimming took 6 bases from V and 4 from J; bases not matched to a gene: 4. In DNA form, the CDR3 reads TGTGCCAGCAGCCCCGGGACAGGGAATCAGCCCCAGCATTTT. It yields the protein CASSPGTGNQPQHF. Filled out from reference TRBV2 and TRBJ1-5, the complete variable domain reads EPEVTQTPSHQVTQMGQEVILRCVPISNHLYFYWYRQILGQKVEFLVSFYNNEISEKSEIFDDQFSVERPDGSNFTLKIRSTKLEDSAMYFCASSPGTGNQPQHFGDGTRLSIL.

This clone appeared a few times. This sequence joins TRBV30 and TRBJ2-5, with D maybe TRBD2 (5 bases). V lost 7 bases and J lost 8, with 17 bases in between. The CDR3 is 12 amino acids. Germline-derived CDR1 and CDR2 are GTSNPN and SVGIG (reference sequence). The CDR3 DNA reads as TGTGCCTTTTCCGTACTAGGATTAACCCAGTACTTC. It is translated as CAFSVLGLTQYF.

The rearrangement uses TRBV25-1 and TRBJ1-2, with 7 bases aligning to TRBD1. CDR3 length: 14 amino acids. Germline V gene data show CDR1 as MGHDK and CDR2 as SYGVNS. Trimming cost V 2 bases and J 4 bases; bases outside gene matches: 4. CDR3 loop: CASSEGDSGYGYTF. CDR3 DNA: TGTGCCAGCAGTGAAGGGGACAGTGGCTATGGCTACACCTTC.

V usage is TRBV6-5 and J usage is TRBJ1-1; 7 bases fit TRBD1. This CDR3 has 13 amino acids. CDR1 MNHEY and CDR2 SVGAGI come from the germline V gene. V trimming: 6 bases; J trimming: 7 bases; junction bases outside the gene matches: 8. The CDR3 bases are TGTGCCAGCAGGCCGGGAGGGGGCTATGAAGCTTTCTTT. Amino acid sequence: CASRPGGGYEAFF.

The chain uses TRBV6-5 and TRBJ2-1, with 8 bases identical to TRBD1. Germline CDR1 is MNHEY and CDR2 is SVGAGI. The CDR3 extends over 15 amino acids. The V and J ends lost 7 bases and 3 bases, in that order; junction bases with no gene match: 8. The CDR3 is CASTPPGTGYNEQFF. CDR3 bases: TGTGCCAGCACCCCCCCGGGGACAGGCTACAATGAGCAGTTCTTC.

The CDR3 DNA follows: TGTGCCAGCAGCCCCCGGGGGACTAAAAACACCGGGGAGCTGTTTTTT. Translated, it gives CASSPRGTKNTGELFF. The gene calls are TRBV11-3 and TRBJ2-2; TRBD2 aligns across 7 bases. The CDR3 length is 16 residues. V gave up 5 bases and J gave up 2 bases; unmatched junction bases: 8. Germline lookup yields CDR1 SGHNT and CDR2 YENEEA.

Comment on this clone: This CDR3 is also generated by other DNA sequences in the sample. V is TRBV18 and J is TRBJ2-7; 7 bases line up with TRBD1. The CDR3 is made up of 13 amino acids. Unmatched junction bases numbered 2, after V lost 3 bases and J lost 3 bases. The germline V gene encodes CDR1 KGHSH and CDR2 LQKENI. CDR3 amino acids: CASSPRDSYEQYF. The CDR3 nucleotides read TGTGCCAGCTCACCCCGGGACAGCTACGAGCAGTACTTC.

V and J are TRBV4-1 and TRBJ1-4; 8 bases line up with TRBD1. After removal of 4 bases from V and 4 bases from J, the junction contained 14 bases not matched to a gene. Germline V gene lookup returns CDR1 MGHRA and CDR2 YSYEKL. The CDR3 has 18 amino acids. The DNA for the CDR3 is TGCGCCAGCAGCCCCACCCTTACTTTGGACAGGGATAATGAAAAACTGTTTTTT. Its protein product is CASSPTLTLDRDNEKLFF.

The genes are TRBV2 and TRBJ1-5; 8 nucleotides line up with TRBD1. Germline V lookup: CDR1 SNHLY, CDR2 FYNNEI. The V gene end was trimmed by 8 bases and the J gene end by 6 bases; junction bases not matched to a gene: 12. The CDR3 runs to 15 residues. CDR3 DNA: TGTGCCAGCGGAAGAGGGCAGGGGGCAAGTCAGCCCCAGCATTTT. This translates into CASGRGQGASQPQHF.

The V and J genes are TRBV5-1 and TRBJ1-4; D unclear. From germline, CDR1 is SGHRS and CDR2 YFSETQ. V was shortened by 3 bases and J by 0 bases, with 21 bases between the two germline ends. This CDR3 is built from 19 residues. Here the CDR3 reads CASSSGFGPKGATNEKLFF. Here the CDR3 DNA reads TGCGCCAGCAGCTCTGGTTTTGGCCCCAAGGGAGCAACTAATGAAAAACTGTTTTTT.

The V gene is TRBV5-1, the J gene TRBJ2-7, with 8 bases aligning to TRBD1. CDR1 and CDR2 from the germline V gene are SGHRS and YFSETQ. After removal of 4 bases from V and 7 bases from J, the junction contained 10 bases not matched to a gene. The CDR3 consists of 14 residues. The CDR3 spells CASSPYRGSAEQYF. CDR3 nucleotide sequence: TGCGCCAGCAGCCCATACAGGGGGTCCGCTGAGCAGTACTTC.

This chain joins TRBV27 and TRBJ2-1, with 11 positions matching TRBD2. Germline V CDR1 and CDR2: MNHEY, SMNVEV (reference sequence). The CDR3 has 15 amino acids. The V gene end was trimmed by 5 bases and the J gene end by 3 bases; junction bases not matched to a gene: 3. The DNA of the CDR3 is TGTGCCAGCAGTGACGGGACTAGCGGCTACAATGAGCAGTTCTTC. Translating it yields CASSDGTSGYNEQFF.

J is TRBJ2-3 and V is TRBV10-3, with TRBD1 matching over 9 bases. The CDR3 length is 13 residues. The ends lost 11 bases at V and 2 bases at J; junction bases unmatched: 5. Germline assignment: CDR1 ENHRY and CDR2 SYGVKD. The DNA of the CDR3 is TGTGCCGCGACAGGGGGAAACACAGATACGCAGTATTTT. The encoded protein is CAATGGNTDTQYF.

The chain carries TRBV5-5 and TRBJ2-7, with 11 bases aligning to TRBD2. The V gene's germline CDR1 is SGHKS and CDR2 YYEKEE (reference sequence). After removal of 0 bases from V and 7 bases from J, the junction contained 6 bases not matched to a gene. The CDR3 consists of 15 residues. The CDR3 nucleotides are TGTGCCAGCAGCTTGGCCCTAGCGGGAGGCCTGGAGCAGTACTTC. Residues: CASSLALAGGLEQYF.

V gene TRBV6-1 combines with J gene TRBJ1-5; D gene unclear. This CDR3 has 14 residues. Germline lookup yields CDR1 MNHNS and CDR2 SASEGT. Trimming stripped 3 bases from V and 2 bases from J, with 8 bases between. The CDR3 sequence: CASSEAGGNQPQHF. CDR3 coding DNA: TGTGCCAGCAGTGAGGCGGGAGGCAATCAGCCCCAGCATTTT.

The chain recombines TRBV29-1 with TRBJ2-7; TRBD2 aligns across 10 bases. Germline CDR1 and CDR2: SQVTM and ANQGSEA. CDR3 length: 17 residues. J was trimmed by 3 bases and V by 1 base; bases with no gene match: 12. The CDR3 coding sequence is TGCAGCGTTGAAGGGCCGATAGGAGCGGGAGGGGTCTACGAGCAGTACTTC. Its protein is CSVEGPIGAGGVYEQYF.

The gene calls are TRBV7-2 and TRBJ2-7; D may be TRBD2 (6 bases). The CDR3 covers 15 residues. V lost 1 base, J lost 3 bases, and 13 bases lay in between. Germline V gene sequence: CDR1 SGHTA, CDR2 FQGNSA. CDR3 sequence: CASSLVRSGFYEQYF. In nucleotides, the CDR3 is TGTGCCAGCAGCTTAGTTCGAAGCGGGTTCTACGAGCAGTACTTC.

In this sample, this clone turned up a few times. This chain links TRBV6-4 with TRBJ1-2; the D gene is possibly TRBD1 (5 bases). Germline V gene data show CDR1 as MRHNA and CDR2 as SNTAGT. V dropped 4 bases and J dropped 4 bases, with 7 bases sitting between them. The CDR3 has 12 residues. The DNA of the CDR3 is TGTGCCAGCAGTGCGACAGTCTATGGCTACACCTTC. The encoded protein is CASSATVYGYTF.

This chain uses TRBV9 with TRBJ2-3; 7 bases fit TRBD2. With V trimmed by 5 bases and J by 2 bases, 5 bases remained unmatched. This CDR3 contains 14 residues. Looked up from germline, CDR1 is SGDLS and CDR2 is YYNGEE. The CDR3 bases are TGTGCCAGCAGTACGGCGGGAGTCACAGATACGCAGTATTTT. The encoded protein is CASSTAGVTDTQYF.

The sample holds one count of this clone. This chain uses TRBV19 with TRBJ2-2; unclear D gene. There are 13 residues in the CDR3. With 5 bases removed from V and 7 bases from J, the gap between germline ends came to 11 bases. Germline V CDR1 and CDR2: LNHDA, SQIVND (reference sequence). CDR3 residues: CASSPTSGGELFF. The CDR3 DNA reads as TGTGCCAGTAGTCCTACCTCGGGCGGGGAGCTGTTTTTT.